This T cell receptor beta chain was identified during a study of CD8 T cells in Susac syndrome. The RNA input was about 0.45 to 1 ug, and it was reverse transcribed with random hexamers. An immunoSEQ multiplex PCR amplified TCR beta CDR3 over 54 Vbeta and 13 Jbeta. Each CDR3 protein is one row after TCRdb ran MiXCR on the immunoSEQ multiplex PCR reads. The table records around 180,000 distinct CDR3 sequences, 90% to 97% of them present only once. The multiple sclerosis control group was made up of treatment-naive patients with stable or active relapsing-remitting disease. Both CD4+ and CD8+ T cells were negatively isolated, and TEMRA cells underwent FACS enrichment. Overall study results and limits: It was acknowledged in the study that its TCR sequencing and HLA analysis involved a relatively small number of individuals.

As regards this clonotype: Its antigen remains unidentified.

This receptor was taken from a human donor with multiple sclerosis. Material for sequencing was CD4+ T cells from PBMCs.

The CDR3: CSAALAGKETQYF. CDR3 nucleotides: TGCAGTGCAGCCCTAGCGGGGAAAGAGACCCAGTACTTC. V usage is TRBV20-1 and J usage is TRBJ2-5, with 9 nucleotides matching TRBD2. The CDR3 contains 13 residues. The V segment lost 6 bases and the J segment 3 bases; nucleotides outside the gene matches: 5. Germline V gene lookup returns CDR1 DFQATT and CDR2 SNEGSKA (reference sequence).